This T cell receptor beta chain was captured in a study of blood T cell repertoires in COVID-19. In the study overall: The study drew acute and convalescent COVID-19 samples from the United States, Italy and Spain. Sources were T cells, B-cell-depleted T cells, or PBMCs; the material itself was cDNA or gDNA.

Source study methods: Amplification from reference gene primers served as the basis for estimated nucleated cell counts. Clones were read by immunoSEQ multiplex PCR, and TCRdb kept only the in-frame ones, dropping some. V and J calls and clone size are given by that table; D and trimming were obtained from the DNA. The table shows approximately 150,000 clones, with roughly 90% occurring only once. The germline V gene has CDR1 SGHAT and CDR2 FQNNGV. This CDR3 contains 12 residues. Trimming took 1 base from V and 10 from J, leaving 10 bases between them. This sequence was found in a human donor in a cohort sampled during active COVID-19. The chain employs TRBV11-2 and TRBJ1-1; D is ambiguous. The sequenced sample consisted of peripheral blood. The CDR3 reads CASSLGEGPAFF. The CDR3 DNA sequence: TGTGCCAGCAGCTTAGGGGAGGGCCCAGCTTTCTTT.